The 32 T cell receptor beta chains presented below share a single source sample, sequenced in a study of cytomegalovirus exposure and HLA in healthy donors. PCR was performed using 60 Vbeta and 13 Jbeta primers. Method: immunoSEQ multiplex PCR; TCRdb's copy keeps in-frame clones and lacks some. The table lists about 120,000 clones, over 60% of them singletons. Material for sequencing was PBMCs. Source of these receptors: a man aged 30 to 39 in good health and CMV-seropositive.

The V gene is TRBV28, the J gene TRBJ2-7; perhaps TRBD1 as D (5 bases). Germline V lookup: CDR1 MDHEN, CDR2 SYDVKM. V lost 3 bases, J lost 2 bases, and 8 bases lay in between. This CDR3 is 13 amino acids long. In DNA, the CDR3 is TGTGCCAGCAGTTTGGCAGGGACCTACGAGCAGTACTTC. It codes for CASSLAGTYEQYF.

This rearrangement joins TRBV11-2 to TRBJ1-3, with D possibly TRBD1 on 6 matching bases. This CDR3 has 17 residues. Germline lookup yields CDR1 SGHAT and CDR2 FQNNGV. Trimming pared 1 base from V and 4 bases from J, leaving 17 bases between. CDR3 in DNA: TGTGCCAGCAGCTTAGCGGACAGTAAATTCTTCGGAAACACCATATATTTT. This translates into CASSLADSKFFGNTIYF.

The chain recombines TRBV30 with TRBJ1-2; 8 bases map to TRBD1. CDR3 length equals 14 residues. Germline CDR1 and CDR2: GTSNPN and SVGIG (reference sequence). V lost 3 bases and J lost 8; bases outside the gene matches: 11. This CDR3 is CAWSTGQGTGGYTF. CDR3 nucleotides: TGTGCCTGGAGCACCGGACAGGGAACGGGAGGCTACACCTTC.

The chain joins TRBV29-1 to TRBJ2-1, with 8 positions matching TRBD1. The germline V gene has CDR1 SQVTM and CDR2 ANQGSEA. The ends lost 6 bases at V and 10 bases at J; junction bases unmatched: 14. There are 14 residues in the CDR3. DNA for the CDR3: TGCAGCGTCGTAGGGTCAGGGGGCGGGGAGGAGCAGTTCTTC. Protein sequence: CSVVGSGGGEEQFF.

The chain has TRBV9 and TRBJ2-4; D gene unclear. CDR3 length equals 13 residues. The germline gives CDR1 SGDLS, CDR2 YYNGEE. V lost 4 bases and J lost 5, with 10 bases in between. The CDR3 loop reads CASSSERENIQYF. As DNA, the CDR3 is TGTGCCAGCAGCTCCGAGCGAGAAAACATTCAGTACTTC.

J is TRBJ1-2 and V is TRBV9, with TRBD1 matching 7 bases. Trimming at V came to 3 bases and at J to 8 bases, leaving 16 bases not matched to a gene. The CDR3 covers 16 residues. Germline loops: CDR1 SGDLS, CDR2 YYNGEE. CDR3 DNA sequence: TGTGCCAGCAGCGCCGCCACAGGGGTCGAAGTAGAGGGCTACACCTTC. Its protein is CASSAATGVEVEGYTF.

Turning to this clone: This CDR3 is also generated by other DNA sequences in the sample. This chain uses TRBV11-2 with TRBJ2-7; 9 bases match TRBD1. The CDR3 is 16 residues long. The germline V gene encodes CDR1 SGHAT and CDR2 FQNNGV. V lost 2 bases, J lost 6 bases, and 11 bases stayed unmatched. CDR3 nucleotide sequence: TGTGCCAGCAGCTTAATTGTTGGGACAGGGCTCCTCGAGCAGTACTTC. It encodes CASSLIVGTGLLEQYF.

CDR3 protein: CASSLGSGDRGLYGYTF. CDR3 DNA: TGTGCCAGCAGTTTGGGTTCCGGGGACAGGGGGTTATATGGCTACACCTTC. V gene TRBV28 combines with J gene TRBJ1-2; TRBD1 aligns across 11 bases. Germline V gene lookup returns CDR1 MDHEN and CDR2 SYDVKM. CDR3 length: 17 amino acids. The V and J ends lost 3 bases and 5 bases, in that order; junction bases with no gene match: 11.

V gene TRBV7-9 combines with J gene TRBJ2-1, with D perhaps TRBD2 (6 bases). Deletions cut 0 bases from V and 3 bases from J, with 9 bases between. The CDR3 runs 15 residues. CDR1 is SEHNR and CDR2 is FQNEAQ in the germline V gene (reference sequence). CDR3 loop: CASSLAGGDYNEQFF. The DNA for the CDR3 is TGTGCCAGCAGCTTAGCGGGGGGAGACTACAATGAGCAGTTCTTC.

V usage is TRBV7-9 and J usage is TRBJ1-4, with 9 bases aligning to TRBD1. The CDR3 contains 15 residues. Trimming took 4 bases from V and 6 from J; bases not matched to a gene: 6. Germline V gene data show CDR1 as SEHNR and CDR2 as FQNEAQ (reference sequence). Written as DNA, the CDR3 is TGTGCCAGCAGCTCACGACAGGGGGTTGATGAAAAACTGTTTTTT. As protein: CASSSRQGVDEKLFF. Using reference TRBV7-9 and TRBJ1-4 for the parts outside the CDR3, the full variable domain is DTGVSQNPRHKITKRGQNVTFRCDPISEHNRLYWYRQTLGQGPEFLTYFQNEAQLEKSRLLSDRFSAERPKGSFSTLEIQRTEQGDSAMYLCASSSRQGVDEKLFFGSGTQLSVL.

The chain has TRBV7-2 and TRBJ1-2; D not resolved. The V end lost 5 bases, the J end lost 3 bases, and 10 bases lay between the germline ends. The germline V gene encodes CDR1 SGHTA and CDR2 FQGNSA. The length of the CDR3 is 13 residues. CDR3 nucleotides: TGTGCCAGCAGCGTTCGGGTCGACTATGGCTACACCTTC. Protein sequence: CASSVRVDYGYTF.

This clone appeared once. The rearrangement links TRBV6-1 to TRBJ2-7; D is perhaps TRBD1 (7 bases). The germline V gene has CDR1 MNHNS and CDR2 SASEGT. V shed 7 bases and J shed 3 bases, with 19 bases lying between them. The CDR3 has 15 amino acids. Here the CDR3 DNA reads TGTGCCAGCACTCCGCCAGGGACAGCGGGCTACGAGCAGTACTTC. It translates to CASTPPGTAGYEQYF.

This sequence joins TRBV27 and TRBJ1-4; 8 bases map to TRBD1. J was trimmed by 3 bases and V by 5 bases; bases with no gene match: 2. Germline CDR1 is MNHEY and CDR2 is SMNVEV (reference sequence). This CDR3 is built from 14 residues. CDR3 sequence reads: CASSQDRANEKLFF. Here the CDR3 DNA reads TGTGCCAGCAGTCAGGACAGGGCTAATGAAAAACTGTTTTTT.

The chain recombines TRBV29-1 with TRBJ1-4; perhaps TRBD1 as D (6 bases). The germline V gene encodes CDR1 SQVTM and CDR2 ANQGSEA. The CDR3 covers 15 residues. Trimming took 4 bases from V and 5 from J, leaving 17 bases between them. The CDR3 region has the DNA TGCAGCGTTGGGATTGGGGGCTCGGGGAATGAAAAACTGTTTTTT. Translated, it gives CSVGIGGSGNEKLFF.

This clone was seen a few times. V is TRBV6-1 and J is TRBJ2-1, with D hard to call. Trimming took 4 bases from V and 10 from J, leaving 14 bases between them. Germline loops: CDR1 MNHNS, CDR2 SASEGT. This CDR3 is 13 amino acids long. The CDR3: CASSGLIVREQFF. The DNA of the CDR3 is TGTGCCAGCAGTGGCCTTATTGTGAGAGAGCAGTTCTTC.

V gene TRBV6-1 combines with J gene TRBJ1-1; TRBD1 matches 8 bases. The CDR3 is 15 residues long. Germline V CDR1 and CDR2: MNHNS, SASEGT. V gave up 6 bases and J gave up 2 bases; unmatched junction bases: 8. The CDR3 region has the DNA TGTGCCAGCAGCCATACCGACAGGGGCAACACTGAAGCTTTCTTT. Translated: CASSHTDRGNTEAFF.

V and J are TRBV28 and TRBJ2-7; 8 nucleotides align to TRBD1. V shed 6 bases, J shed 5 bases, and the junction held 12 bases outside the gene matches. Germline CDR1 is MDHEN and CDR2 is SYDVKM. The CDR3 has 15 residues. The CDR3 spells CASSMRTGRIHEQYF. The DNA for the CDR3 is TGTGCCAGCAGCATGAGGACAGGGAGGATCCACGAGCAGTACTTC. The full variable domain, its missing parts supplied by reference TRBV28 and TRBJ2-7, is DVKVTQSSRYLVKRTGEKVFLECVQDMDHENMFWYRQDPGLGLRLIYFSYDVKMKEKGDIPEGYSVSREKKERFSLILESASTNQTSMYLCASSMRTGRIHEQYFGPGTRLTVT.

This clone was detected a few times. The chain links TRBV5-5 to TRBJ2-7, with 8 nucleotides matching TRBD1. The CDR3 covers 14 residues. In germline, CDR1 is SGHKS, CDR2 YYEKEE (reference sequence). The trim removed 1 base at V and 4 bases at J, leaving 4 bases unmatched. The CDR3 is CASSLRDRIYEQYF. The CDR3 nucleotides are TGTGCCAGCAGCTTGAGGGACAGGATTTACGAGCAGTACTTC.

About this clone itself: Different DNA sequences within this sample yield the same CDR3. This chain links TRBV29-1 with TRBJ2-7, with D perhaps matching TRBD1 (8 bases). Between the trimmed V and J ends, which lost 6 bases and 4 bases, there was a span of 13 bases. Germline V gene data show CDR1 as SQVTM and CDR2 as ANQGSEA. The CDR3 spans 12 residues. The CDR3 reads CSVGQGGYEQYF. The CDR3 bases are TGCAGCGTCGGACAGGGAGGGTACGAGCAGTACTTC.

This chain's CDR3 is CASSEAPGEDTEAFF. Here the CDR3 DNA reads TGTGCCAGCAGCGAAGCCCCCGGTGAGGACACTGAAGCTTTCTTT. The chain has TRBV9 and TRBJ1-1; D unresolved. Trimming removed 3 bases from V and 3 bases from J, with 15 bases in between. The germline gives CDR1 SGDLS, CDR2 YYNGEE. The CDR3 length is 15 residues.

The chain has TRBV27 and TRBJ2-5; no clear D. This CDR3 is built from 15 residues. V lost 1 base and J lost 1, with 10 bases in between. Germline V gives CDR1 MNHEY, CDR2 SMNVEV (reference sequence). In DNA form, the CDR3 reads TGTGCCAGCAGTTTATGGGCGAGACCCCAAGAGACCCAGTACTTC. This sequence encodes CASSLWARPQETQYF.

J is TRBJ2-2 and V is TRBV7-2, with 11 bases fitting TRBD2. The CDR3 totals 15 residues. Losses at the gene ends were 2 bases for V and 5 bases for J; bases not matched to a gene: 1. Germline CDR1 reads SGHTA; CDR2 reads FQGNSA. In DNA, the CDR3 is TGTGCCAGCAGCTTACTAGCGGGGGGAACCGGGGAGCTGTTTTTT. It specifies CASSLLAGGTGELFF. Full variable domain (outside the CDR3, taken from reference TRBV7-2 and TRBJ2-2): GAGVSQSPSNKVTEKGKDVELRCDPISGHTALYWYRQSLGQGLEFLIYFQGNSAPDKSGLPSDRFSAERTGGSVSTLTIQRTQQEDSAVYLCASSLLAGGTGELFFGEGSRLTVL.

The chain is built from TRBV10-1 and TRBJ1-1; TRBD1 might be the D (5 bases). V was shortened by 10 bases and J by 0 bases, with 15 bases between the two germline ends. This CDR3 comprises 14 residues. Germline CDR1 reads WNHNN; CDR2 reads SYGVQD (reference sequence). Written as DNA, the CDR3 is TGCGCCAACACCCCTACAGGAGTGAACACTGAAGCTTTCTTT. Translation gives CANTPTGVNTEAFF.

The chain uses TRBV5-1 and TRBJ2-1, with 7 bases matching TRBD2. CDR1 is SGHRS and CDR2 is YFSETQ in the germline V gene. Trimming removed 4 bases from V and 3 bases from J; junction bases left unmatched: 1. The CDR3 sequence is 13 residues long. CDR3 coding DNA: TGCGCCAGCAGCCCGGGGGGCTACAATGAGCAGTTCTTC. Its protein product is CASSPGGYNEQFF.

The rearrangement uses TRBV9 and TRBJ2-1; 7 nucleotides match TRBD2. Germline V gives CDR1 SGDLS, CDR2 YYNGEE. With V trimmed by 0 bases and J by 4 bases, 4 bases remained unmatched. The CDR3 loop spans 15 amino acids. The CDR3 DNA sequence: TGTGCCAGCAGCGTAGACGGGGGGATGTACAATGAGCAGTTCTTC. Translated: CASSVDGGMYNEQFF.

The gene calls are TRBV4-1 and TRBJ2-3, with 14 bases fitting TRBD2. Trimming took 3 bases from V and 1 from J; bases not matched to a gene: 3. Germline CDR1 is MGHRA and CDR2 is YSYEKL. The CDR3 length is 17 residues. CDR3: CASSHGLAGGGTDTQYF. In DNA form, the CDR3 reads TGCGCCAGCAGCCACGGACTAGCGGGGGGCGGCACAGATACGCAGTATTTT.

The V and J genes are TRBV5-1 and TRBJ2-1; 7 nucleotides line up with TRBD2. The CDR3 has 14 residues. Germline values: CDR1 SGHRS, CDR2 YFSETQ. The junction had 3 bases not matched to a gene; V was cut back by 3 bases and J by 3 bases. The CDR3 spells CASSWEGGYNEQFF. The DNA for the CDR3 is TGCGCCAGCAGCTGGGAGGGCGGCTACAATGAGCAGTTCTTC.

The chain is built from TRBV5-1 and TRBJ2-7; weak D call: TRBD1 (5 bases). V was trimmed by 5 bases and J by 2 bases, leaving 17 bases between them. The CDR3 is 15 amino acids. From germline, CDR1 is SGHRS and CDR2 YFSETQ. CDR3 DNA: TGCGCCAGCAGGGTAGGAACAGGCCGAACCTACGAGCAGTACTTC. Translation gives CASRVGTGRTYEQYF.

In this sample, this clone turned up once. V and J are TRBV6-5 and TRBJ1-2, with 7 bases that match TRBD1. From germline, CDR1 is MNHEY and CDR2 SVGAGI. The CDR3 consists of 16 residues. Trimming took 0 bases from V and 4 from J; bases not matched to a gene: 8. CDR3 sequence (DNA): TGTGCCAGCAGTTACTCGGGAATACAGGGGTCCTATGGCTACACCTTC. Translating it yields CASSYSGIQGSYGYTF.

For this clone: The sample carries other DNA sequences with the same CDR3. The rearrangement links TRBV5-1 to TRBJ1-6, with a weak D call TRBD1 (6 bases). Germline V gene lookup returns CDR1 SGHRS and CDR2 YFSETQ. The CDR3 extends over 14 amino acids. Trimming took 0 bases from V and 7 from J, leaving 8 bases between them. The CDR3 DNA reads TGCGCCAGCAGCTTGGGGCAGGGGAATTCACCCCTCCACTTT. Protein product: CASSLGQGNSPLHF.

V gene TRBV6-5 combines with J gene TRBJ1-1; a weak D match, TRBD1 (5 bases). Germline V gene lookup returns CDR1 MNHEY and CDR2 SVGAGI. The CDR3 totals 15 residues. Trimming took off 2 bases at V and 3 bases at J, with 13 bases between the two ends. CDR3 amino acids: CASSYGAGPDTEAFF. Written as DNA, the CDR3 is TGTGCCAGCAGTTACGGGGCAGGGCCGGACACTGAAGCTTTCTTT.

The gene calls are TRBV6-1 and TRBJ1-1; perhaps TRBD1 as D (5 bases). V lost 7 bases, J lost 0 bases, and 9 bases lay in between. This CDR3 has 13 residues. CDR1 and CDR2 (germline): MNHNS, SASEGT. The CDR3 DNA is TGTGCCAGCACCCGACAGTTGAACACTGAAGCTTTCTTT. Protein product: CASTRQLNTEAFF.